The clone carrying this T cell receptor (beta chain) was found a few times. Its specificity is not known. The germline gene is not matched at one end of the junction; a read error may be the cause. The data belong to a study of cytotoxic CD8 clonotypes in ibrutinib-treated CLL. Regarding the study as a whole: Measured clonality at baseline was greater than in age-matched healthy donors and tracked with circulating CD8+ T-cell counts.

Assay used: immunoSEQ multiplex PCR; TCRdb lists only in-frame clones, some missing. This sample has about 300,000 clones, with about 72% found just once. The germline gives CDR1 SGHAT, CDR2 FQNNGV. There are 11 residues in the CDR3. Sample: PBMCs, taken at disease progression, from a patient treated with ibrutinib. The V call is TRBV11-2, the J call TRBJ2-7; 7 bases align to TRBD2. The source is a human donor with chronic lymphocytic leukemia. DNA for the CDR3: TGTGCCAGCAGCTTCGACCGGGACTACAACTTC. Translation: CASSFDRDYNF.